Listed here are 2 T cell receptor beta chains from one sample, sequenced in a study of response to subunit inactivated influenza vaccine. In TCRdb, the RT-PCR reads were re-called with MiXCR into one record per CDR3 protein. The table records hundreds of thousands of distinct CDR3 sequences, about 17% of them present only once. The material sequenced was CD4+ T cells sorted from PBMCs, taken around 2 years after vaccination. These TCRs come from a man between 50 and 70 years old who received an inactivated influenza vaccine.

The chain joins TRBV29-1 to TRBJ2-1; D is uncertain. Germline V gene lookup returns CDR1 SQVTM and CDR2 ANQGSEA. V shed 1 base and J shed 10 bases, with 8 bases lying between them. The CDR3 covers 11 residues. The CDR3 reads CSVEVRPEQFF. As DNA, the CDR3 is TGCAGCGTTGAAGTTAGGCCAGAGCAGTTCTTC.

The chain is built from TRBV18 and TRBJ2-3; perhaps TRBD1 as D (6 bases). The germline V gene encodes CDR1 KGHSH and CDR2 LQKENI. CDR3 size: 13 residues. The V and J ends lost 2 bases and 4 bases respectively, with 7 bases between them. The CDR3 spells CASSPKGADTQYF. CDR3 bases: TGTGCCAGCTCACCAAAGGGGGCAGATACGCAGTATTTT.